Listed here are 5 T cell receptor beta chains from one sample, sequenced in a study of T-cell reconstitution after alpha-beta-depleted transplantation in children. It was with unique molecular identifiers that the TCRbeta library was prepared. From the PCR reads, TCRdb called clonotypes with MiXCR, one entry per CDR3 protein. Seen here are hundreds of thousands of distinct CDR3 sequences, approximately 8.9% observed once, and the top ten hold nearly 6.5%. This sample comprised PBMCs, mostly from graft donor cells, obtained 180 days after TCRalphabeta/CD19-depleted stem cell transplant. The receptors were gathered from a male patient younger than 18 who had a stem cell transplant for acute lymphoblastic leukemia, so the T cells may come from the graft donor.

Many counts were recorded for this clonotype. This chain joins TRBV3-1 and TRBJ2-5; 8 bases line up with TRBD2. V lost 2 bases, J lost 2 bases, and 4 bases stayed unmatched. This CDR3 contains 15 residues. CDR1 and CDR2 from the germline V gene are LGHDT and YNNKEL (reference sequence). The CDR3 sequence: CASSQRAGVQETQYF. The CDR3 DNA reads TGTGCCAGCAGCCAACGAGCGGGAGTTCAAGAGACCCAGTACTTC.

This clonotype was counted at least ten times. The chain has TRBV11-2 and TRBJ1-5; D call uncertain. V was pared by 3 bases and J by 0 bases, with 9 bases between. Germline values: CDR1 SGHAT, CDR2 FQNNGV. CDR3 length: 15 amino acids. The CDR3 nucleotides read TGTGCCAGCAGCTTGACCGCTTCTAGCAATCAGCCCCAGCATTTT. Protein product: CASSLTASSNQPQHF.

This clonotype was observed a few times. This chain uses TRBV3-1 with TRBJ1-5, with D hard to call. Trimming removed 0 bases at V and 9 bases at J, with 9 bases between. The CDR3 consists of 13 residues. Germline loops: CDR1 LGHDT, CDR2 YNNKEL (reference sequence). The CDR3 DNA follows: TGTGCCAGCAGCCAAGATACATTTCGGCCCCAGCATTTT. It encodes CASSQDTFRPQHF.

As regards this clonotype: With a much larger clone just one base away, this may be a read error. CDR3 sequence (DNA): TGTGCCAGCTCCCCTGCCCCAGGGGACCGGACTGAAGCTTTCTTT. Protein sequence: CASSPAPGDRTEAFF. This chain joins TRBV28 and TRBJ1-1; perhaps TRBD1 as D (6 bases). V was shortened by 8 bases and J by 5 bases, with 21 bases between the two germline ends. Germline V gene sequence: CDR1 MDHEN, CDR2 SYDVKM. This CDR3 has 15 residues.

At least ten counts were recorded for this clonotype. The genes are TRBV12-3 or TRBV12-4 and TRBJ2-5; a possible D gene is TRBD1 (6 bases). There are 15 residues in the CDR3. Trimming took 5 bases from V and 1 from J, leaving 14 bases between them. Here the CDR3 reads CASSPTGLGQETQYF. In DNA form, the CDR3 reads TGTGCCAGCAGTCCAACAGGGCTAGGCCAAGAGACCCAGTACTTC.